This TCR beta chain was documented in a study of breast tumors, draining lymph nodes, adjacent tissues. TCRdb analysed the multiplex PCR reads with MiXCR anew, one entry per CDR3 protein. Of over 130,000 distinct CDR3 sequences detected, roughly 33% appear once; the ten largest clones hold about 2.5%. The CDR3 totals 14 residues. Germline loops: CDR1 LGHDT, CDR2 YNNKEL (reference sequence). The lymph nodes were axillary draining lymph nodes from breast cancer patients. Note on this clonotype: Possible read error: a much larger clone is one base away.

The origin of this receptor is a female donor with breast cancer. Some clones in this sample may be carry-over from other donors' samples. The rearrangement uses TRBV3-1 and TRBJ2-2; TRBD2 aligns across 8 bases. The sequencing sample was made of axillary lymph node tissue. The CDR3 region is CVSSPGLVGGELFF. DNA of the CDR3: TGTGTCAGCAGCCCGGGACTAGTTGGCGGGGAGCTGTTTTTT.